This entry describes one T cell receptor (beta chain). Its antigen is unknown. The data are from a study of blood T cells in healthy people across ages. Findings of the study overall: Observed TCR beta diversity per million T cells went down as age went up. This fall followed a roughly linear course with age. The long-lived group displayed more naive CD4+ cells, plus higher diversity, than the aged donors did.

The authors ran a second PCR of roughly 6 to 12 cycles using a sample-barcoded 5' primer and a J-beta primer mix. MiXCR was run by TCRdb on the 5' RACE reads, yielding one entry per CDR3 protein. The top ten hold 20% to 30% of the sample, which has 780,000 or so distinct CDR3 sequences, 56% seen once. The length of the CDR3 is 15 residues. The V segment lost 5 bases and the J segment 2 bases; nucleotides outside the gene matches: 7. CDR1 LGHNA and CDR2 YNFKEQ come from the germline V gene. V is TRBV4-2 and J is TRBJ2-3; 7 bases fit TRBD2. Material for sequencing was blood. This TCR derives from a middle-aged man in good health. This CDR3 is CASSSRLADTDTQYF. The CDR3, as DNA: TGTGCCAGCAGCTCGCGGCTAGCGGACACAGATACGCAGTATTTT.